This T cell receptor beta chain was sequenced during a study of T-cell memory formation after mild COVID-19 (dated by TCRdb to 2020 to 2022). At the level of the whole study: TCR sequence clusters from the two donors were found to be largely donor specific. The cohort was made up of two young adult volunteers, one female and one male, who were previously healthy. In two donors, T-cell clones that expanded and contracted after mild COVID-19 were followed by sequencing TCRalpha and TCRbeta repertoires longitudinally.

Via the germline V gene, CDR1 is MNHEY and CDR2 SVGAGI. From the cysteine up to the phenylalanine, the CDR3 has a length of 14 residues. CDR3 DNA only is kept here, 42 bases in frame from base 1. A distance of 16 bases separates the germline ends of V and J, which lose 6 bases and 5 bases respectively. On the study overall, not on this receptor specifically: Some responding clones were detected in pre-infection memory, suggesting pre-existing cross-reactive memory T cells joined the SARS-CoV-2 response. The study covered only a couple of mild cases, and larger cohorts including severe cases with pre-infection samples were considered necessary. Clones that contracted from day 15 to 85 showed balanced CD4/CD8 phenotypes, whereas a second wave of clones that expanded from day 15 to 37 leaned towards CD4+. Contracting CD4+ clones appeared mostly in the CM and EM memory subsets, whereas CD8+ clones were enriched in EMRA. SARS-CoV-2 specificity of the second-wave clones peaking on day 37 was not confirmed.

The listed sequencing device is Illumina NovaSeq 6000. TCRalpha and TCRbeta cDNA libraries were constructed by 5'RACE with constant-segment primers, with sample barcodes and unique molecular identifiers being introduced. Trizol reagent was used to extract RNA from every sample. Libraries were amplified in two PCR steps, with a second sample barcode and Illumina TruSeq adapters added in the second step. Libraries were sequenced on an Illumina NovaSeq with 2 x 150 bp paired-end reads. Per the source publication's procedure: With migec v1.2.7, reads were demultiplexed and then collapsed into UMI-guided consensus sequences. With mixcr v2.1.11, UMI consensuses were aligned to TRA and TRB V and J templates and assembled into clonotypes. Clonotypes were classified as expanded or contracted when called significant by both edgeR and NoisET, with noise models trained on biological replicates. For edgeR calls, the cutoffs were a false discovery rate-adjusted p below 0.01 and a log2 fold-change threshold of 1. As an exploratory analysis of dynamics, max-normalized trajectories of the 1000 most abundant clonotypes were examined with PCA combined with hierarchical clustering. The CD4 or CD8 phenotype of responding clones was assigned using the separately sequenced CD4+ and CD8+ repertoires. The public sequencing data were trimmed at Q25 with fastp and processed into clonotypes with MiXCR by TCRdb, which kept only in-frame beta chains. Entries that share a CDR3 protein sequence are merged under the most common genes and DNA. For this entry, the V and J calls and clone size follow TCRdb and not the study's own pipeline. This sample is represented by under 300,000 distinct CDR3 sequences; roughly 15% of them were singletons. The ten most abundant clones make up 3.5% of the sample.

PBMCs were isolated by Ficoll-Paque density gradient centrifugation. Details on this clonotype: Its antigen remains unidentified. There are no base qualities to consult, and no much larger clone falls within one base.

Rearrangement joined TRBV6-5 to TRBJ1-1; confidence is insufficient to name the D gene. The receptor was isolated from a man aged 18 to 30 who had mild COVID-19 (a few samples of this study predate the infection). The sample titles of this study are shuffled in the database, so cell type and time point are left out; the donor was told from shared clones. Input material: PBMCs or a T cell subset sorted from them (not recorded which). The nucleotides are TGTGCCAGCAGCCCCCGGAAGGGAGGGACTGAAGCTTTCTTT. Its coded protein is CASSPRKGGTEAFF.